This T cell receptor beta chain is from a study of blood T cell repertoires in COVID-19. Only in-frame clones appear in the TCRdb table, and some are missing; sequencing was by immunoSEQ multiplex PCR. The sample lists about 220,000 clones; about 91% were seen once. Sequenced: PBMCs or T cells enriched from blood (not recorded which). This receptor was taken from a woman aged 45-59 years with acute COVID-19.

This CDR3 is CASSYSYAGGYGYTF. CDR3 in DNA: TGTGCCAGCAGTTACTCTTACGCGGGAGGCTATGGCTACACCTTC. V gene TRBV6-5 combines with J gene TRBJ1-2; D unclear. This CDR3 contains 15 residues. The V and J ends lost 0 bases and 4 bases respectively, with 12 bases between them. The germline CDR1 and CDR2 sequences are MNHEY and SVGAGI.